What follows are 27 T cell receptor beta chains derived from one specimen sequenced in a study of T cells expressing NK-cell markers. TCRdb reanalyzed the 5' RACE reads, giving one entry per CDR3 protein sequence and no DNA. This sample lists roughly 380,000 distinct CDR3 sequences; its ten largest clones have roughly 5.5%. Sequenced input: blood T cells: a sorted CD56 or NKG2C T cell subset, CD4+ or CD8+ T cells, or bulk PBMC T cells (not recorded which). These receptors originate from a man aged 18-75 years in good health.

The chain is built from TRBV7-7 and TRBJ2-5; TCRdb's D call of TRBD2 is untestable without DNA. Germline V CDR1 and CDR2: SSHAT, FNYEAQ (reference sequence). This CDR3 is 16 amino acids long. This CDR3 reads CASSLSSGGARETQYF.

The chain recombines TRBV27 with TRBJ1-4; the D call of TRBD1 rests on TCRdb alone, since no DNA is present to check it. The length of the CDR3 is 15 residues. The germline CDR1 and CDR2 sequences are MNHEY and SMNVEV (reference sequence). CDR3 sequence: CASSSVRQRNEKLFF.

J is TRBJ2-7 and V is TRBV20-1; TCRdb gives TRBD1 as the D gene, but with no DNA this cannot be confirmed. From germline, CDR1 is DFQATT and CDR2 SNEGSKA (reference sequence). The CDR3 has 12 amino acids. CDR3 sequence: CSGRGGPYEQYF.

The chain has TRBV10-3 and TRBJ2-1; TCRdb picks TRBD2, but there is no DNA to check that call. Germline V gene sequence: CDR1 ENHRY, CDR2 SYGVKD. CDR3 length equals 13 residues. The CDR3: CAKIPGLLGEQFF.

V gene TRBV5-1 combines with J gene TRBJ2-5; TCRdb returns TRBD2, unconfirmable since there is no DNA. CDR3 length equals 14 residues. CDR1 SGHRS and CDR2 YFSETQ come from the germline V gene. CDR3: CASKASGTQETQYF.

This chain joins TRBV7-9 and TRBJ2-5; the D gene TCRdb calls, TRBD2, cannot be checked with no DNA. The CDR3 sequence is 16 residues long. CDR1 is SEHNR, CDR2 FQNEAQ, per germline (reference sequence). CDR3 sequence: CASSLGRLAKKETQYF.

The CDR3 here is CASSLEYRGGQETQYF. The V gene is TRBV5-1, the J gene TRBJ2-5; no DNA is available, so the TRBD1 call from TCRdb remains unchecked. The CDR3 spans 16 residues. Germline V lookup: CDR1 SGHRS, CDR2 YFSETQ.

This sequence joins TRBV20-1 and TRBJ2-2; TCRdb lists TRBD1, though no DNA is available to test this call. The germline V gene has CDR1 DFQATT and CDR2 SNEGSKA (reference sequence). This CDR3 has 16 residues. The CDR3 sequence: CSARDRDRVLSGELFF.

The chain joins TRBV7-8 to TRBJ2-3; TCRdb indicates TRBD1, and absent DNA this call remains unverified. Germline V gives CDR1 SGHVS, CDR2 FQNEAQ. This CDR3 contains 16 residues. CDR3 sequence reads: CASSPHRDLITDTQYF.

J is TRBJ2-3 and V is TRBV20-1; TCRdb gives TRBD2 as the D gene, but with no DNA this cannot be confirmed. The CDR3 runs 17 residues. Germline CDR1 is DFQATT and CDR2 is SNEGSKA (reference sequence). The CDR3 loop is CSATRLAGDDVTDTQYF.

The rearrangement joins TRBV18 to TRBJ2-7. This CDR3 has 13 amino acids. Germline assignment: CDR1 KGHSH and CDR2 LQKENI. The CDR3 loop reads CASSPAGLDEQYF.

V usage is TRBV4-2 and J usage is TRBJ2-3; checking the TCRdb D call of TRBD1 is not possible without DNA. Germline CDR1 and CDR2: LGHNA and YNFKEQ. The CDR3 totals 16 residues. This CDR3 reads CASSQDDARTGESQYF.

The chain combines TRBV12-3 or TRBV12-4 with TRBJ2-5; absent DNA, TCRdb's TRBD1 call cannot be checked. The CDR3 is 15 amino acids. CDR3 sequence reads: CASSLVGLGGETQYF.

V is TRBV7-2 and J is TRBJ2-5; TCRdb's D gene call, TRBD1, goes unchecked for lack of DNA. Germline V gives CDR1 SGHTA, CDR2 FQGNSA. The CDR3 length is 15 residues. CDR3 sequence reads: CASTLGGGAFETQYF.

The chain joins TRBV7-3 to TRBJ1-1; TCRdb calls TRBD1, which cannot be checked without DNA. CDR1 and CDR2 (germline): SGHTA, FQGTGA. The CDR3 totals 14 residues. The CDR3 sequence: CASSSGQVGTEAFF.

V and J are TRBV7-9 and TRBJ1-1; the D call of TRBD1 rests on TCRdb alone, since no DNA is present to check it. Germline V gene sequence: CDR1 SEHNR, CDR2 FQNEAQ (reference sequence). This CDR3 has 13 amino acids. CDR3 loop: CASSLAGGAEAFF.

The chain links TRBV12-3 or TRBV12-4 to TRBJ1-1. The CDR3 spans 11 residues. The CDR3: CASRAQTEAFF.

The rearrangement uses TRBV30 and TRBJ2-7; lacking DNA, the TRBD1 call made by TCRdb goes unchecked. This CDR3 is built from 12 residues. CDR1 and CDR2 from the germline V gene are GTSNPN and SVGIG (reference sequence). The CDR3 sequence: CAWTLTGAEQYF.

CDR3 amino acids: CASSSYAGTTAGYTF. The chain combines TRBV5-1 with TRBJ1-2; TCRdb calls TRBD1, which cannot be checked without DNA. This CDR3 is 15 amino acids long. Per the germline V gene, CDR1 is SGHRS and CDR2 is YFSETQ.

This chain joins TRBV7-7 and TRBJ2-5; TCRdb designates TRBD1, a call that cannot be tested without DNA. Germline V gene lookup returns CDR1 SSHAT and CDR2 FNYEAQ (reference sequence). The CDR3 covers 18 residues. This CDR3 is CASSLAVPGQGSQETQYF.

The chain is built from TRBV12-5 and TRBJ1-1; TCRdb's assignment of TRBD1 cannot be checked, as there is no DNA. Germline assignment: CDR1 LGHNT and CDR2 FRNRAP. This CDR3 has 16 amino acids. The CDR3 sequence is CASGLKRDFHVTEAFF.

The gene calls are TRBV9 and TRBJ2-2; checking the TCRdb D call of TRBD2 is not possible without DNA. The CDR3 length is 16 residues. Germline V lookup: CDR1 SGDLS, CDR2 YYNGEE. Here the CDR3 reads CASSVVAGGPTGELFF. Full variable domain (missing parts from reference TRBV9 and TRBJ2-2): DSGVTQTPKHLITATGQRVTLRCSPRSGDLSVYWYQQSLDQGLQFLIQYYNGEERAKGNILERFSAQQFPDLHSELNLSSLELGDSALYFCASSVVAGGPTGELFFGEGSRLTVL.

This sequence joins TRBV7-2 and TRBJ2-1; TCRdb calls TRBD2, which cannot be checked without DNA. Per the germline V gene, CDR1 is SGHTA and CDR2 is FQGNSA. The CDR3 length is 14 residues. This CDR3 reads CASSPAIRDPTKFF.

The rearrangement uses TRBV7-2 and TRBJ2-5; the D gene TCRdb calls, TRBD1, cannot be checked with no DNA. The CDR3 runs 19 residues. Germline-derived CDR1 and CDR2 are SGHTA and FQGNSA. CDR3: CASTRGPPPVGGREETQYF.

The rearrangement uses TRBV7-8 and TRBJ1-5; the TCRdb D gene call, TRBD1, has no DNA to confirm it. CDR1 and CDR2 (germline): SGHVS, FQNEAQ. The CDR3 is 14 residues long. CDR3 region: CASSLPGGYQPQHF. The entire variable domain, with the rest obtained from reference TRBV7-8 and TRBJ1-5, is as follows: GAGVSQSPRYKVAKRGQDVALRCDPISGHVSLFWYQQALGQGPEFLTYFQNEAQLDKSGLPSDRFFAERPEGSVSTLKIQRTQQEDSAVYLCASSLPGGYQPQHFGDGTRLSIL.

The chain combines TRBV28 with TRBJ2-7; TCRdb outputs TRBD2, but without DNA this stays unchecked. This CDR3 is built from 14 residues. The germline V gene has CDR1 MDHEN and CDR2 SYDVKM. CDR3 loop: CASGLTSVPNEQYF.

The chain is built from TRBV20-1 and TRBJ2-5; the D call of TRBD2 rests on TCRdb alone, since no DNA is present to check it. This CDR3 is built from 11 residues. In germline, CDR1 is DFQATT, CDR2 SNEGSKA (reference sequence). CDR3 region: CLSAGPQTQYF.